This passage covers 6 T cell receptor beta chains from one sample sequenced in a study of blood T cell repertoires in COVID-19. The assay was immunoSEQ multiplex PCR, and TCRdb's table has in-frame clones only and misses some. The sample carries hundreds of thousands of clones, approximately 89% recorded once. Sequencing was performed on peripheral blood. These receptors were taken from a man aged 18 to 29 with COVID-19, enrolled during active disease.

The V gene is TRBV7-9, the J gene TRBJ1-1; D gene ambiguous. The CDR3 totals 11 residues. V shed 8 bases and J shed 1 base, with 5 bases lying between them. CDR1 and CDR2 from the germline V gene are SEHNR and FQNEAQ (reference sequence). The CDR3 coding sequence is TGTGCCAGCTCTAAGAACACTGAAGCTTTCTTT. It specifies CASSKNTEAFF.

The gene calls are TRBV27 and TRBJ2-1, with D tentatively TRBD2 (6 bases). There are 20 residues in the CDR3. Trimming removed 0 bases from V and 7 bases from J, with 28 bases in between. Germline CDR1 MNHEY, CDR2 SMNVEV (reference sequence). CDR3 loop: CASSLSGQEEDYLGWNEQFF. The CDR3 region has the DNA TGTGCCAGCAGTTTATCCGGGCAGGAAGAGGACTATCTCGGTTGGAATGAGCAGTTCTTC.

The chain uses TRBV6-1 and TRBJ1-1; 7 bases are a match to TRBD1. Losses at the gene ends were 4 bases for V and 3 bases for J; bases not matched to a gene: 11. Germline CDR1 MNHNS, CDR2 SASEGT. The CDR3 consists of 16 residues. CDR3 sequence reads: CASSVAGGGGDTEAFF. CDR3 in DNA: TGTGCCAGCAGTGTGGCAGGGGGAGGAGGGGACACTGAAGCTTTCTTT.

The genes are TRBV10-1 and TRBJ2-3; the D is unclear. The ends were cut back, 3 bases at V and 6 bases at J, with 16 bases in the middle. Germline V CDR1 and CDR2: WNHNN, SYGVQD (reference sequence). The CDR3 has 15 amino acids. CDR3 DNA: TGCGCCAGCAGTGATTCAGGTTATTCTTCGGATACGCAGTATTTT. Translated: CASSDSGYSSDTQYF.

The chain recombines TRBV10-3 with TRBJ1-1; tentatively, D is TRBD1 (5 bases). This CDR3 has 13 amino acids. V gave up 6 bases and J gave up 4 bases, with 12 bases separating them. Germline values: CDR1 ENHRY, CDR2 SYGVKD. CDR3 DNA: TGTGCCATCAGGGCGATGGGGGGCACTGAAGCTTTCTTT. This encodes CAIRAMGGTEAFF.

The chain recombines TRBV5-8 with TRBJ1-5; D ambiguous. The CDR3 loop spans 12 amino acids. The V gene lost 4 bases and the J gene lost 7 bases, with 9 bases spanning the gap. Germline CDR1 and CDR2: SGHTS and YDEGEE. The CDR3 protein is CASSILYQPQHF. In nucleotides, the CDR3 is TGTGCCAGCAGCATCCTCTACCAGCCCCAGCATTTT.